This T cell receptor beta chain appears in the sequencing data of a study of cytomegalovirus exposure and HLA in healthy donors. This donor's record omits CMV serostatus. Germline CDR1 SGHRS, CDR2 YFSETQ. Deletions cut 0 bases from V and 1 base from J, with 10 bases between. This CDR3 has 16 amino acids. The study ran its PCR with 60 Vbeta and 13 Jbeta primers. Assay used: immunoSEQ multiplex PCR; TCRdb lists only in-frame clones, some missing. The repertoire holds about 140,000 clones, with roughly 77% as singletons. Study results and caveats: Likely technical artifact: a cluster of highly shared sequence variants. Within an earlier analysis, most TCR beta V segments proved productive either about 87% or about 30% of the time. The later analysis indicated that the majority of CMV-associated TCR beta chains appeared HLA-restricted.

A remark on this clone: Antigen unknown.

The sample was PBMCs. The source of this sequence is a man aged 25 to 40 in good health. V is TRBV5-1 and J is TRBJ2-2; possibly TRBD1 for D (6 bases). The CDR3 region is CASSLDNRVNTGELFF. CDR3 in DNA: TGCGCCAGCAGCTTGGACAACAGGGTGAACACCGGGGAGCTGTTTTTT.